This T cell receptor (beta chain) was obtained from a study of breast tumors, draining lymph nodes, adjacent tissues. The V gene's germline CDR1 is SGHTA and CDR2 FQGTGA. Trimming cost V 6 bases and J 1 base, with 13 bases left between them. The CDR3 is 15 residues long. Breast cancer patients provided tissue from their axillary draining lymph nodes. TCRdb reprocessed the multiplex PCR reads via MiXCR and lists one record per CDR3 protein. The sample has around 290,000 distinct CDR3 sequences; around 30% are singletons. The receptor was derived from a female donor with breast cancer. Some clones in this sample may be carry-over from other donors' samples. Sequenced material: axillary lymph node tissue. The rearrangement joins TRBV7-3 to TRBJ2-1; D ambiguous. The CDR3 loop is CASSLLVGSYNEQFF. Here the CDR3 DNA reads TGTGCCAGCAGTTTACTTGTGGGGTCCTACAATGAGCAGTTCTTC.